This T cell receptor (beta chain) is drawn from a study of early T cells in non-severe SARS-CoV-2 infection. The wider study: Bulk RNA isolated from unsorted whole blood underwent sequencing; chains were not paired.

Germline assignment: CDR1 SGHTA and CDR2 FQGNSA. CDR3 size: 14 residues. The V end was cut by 3 bases, the J end by 4 bases, with 12 bases between. This clonotype was found a few times. Individual cDNA molecules received unique molecular identifiers. One entry per CDR3 protein results from TCRdb running MiXCR on the 5' RACE reads. Among more than 50,000 distinct CDR3 sequences listed, around 6% were seen once. V and J are TRBV7-2 and TRBJ1-2; the D is unclear. The receptor comes from an adult who was a healthcare worker with PCR-confirmed SARS-CoV-2 infection or an uninfected control (not recorded which). Sequenced input: whole blood. CDR3 amino acids: CASSFRVRSYGYTF. The DNA for the CDR3 is TGTGCCAGCAGCTTTAGAGTCAGGTCCTATGGCTACACCTTC.